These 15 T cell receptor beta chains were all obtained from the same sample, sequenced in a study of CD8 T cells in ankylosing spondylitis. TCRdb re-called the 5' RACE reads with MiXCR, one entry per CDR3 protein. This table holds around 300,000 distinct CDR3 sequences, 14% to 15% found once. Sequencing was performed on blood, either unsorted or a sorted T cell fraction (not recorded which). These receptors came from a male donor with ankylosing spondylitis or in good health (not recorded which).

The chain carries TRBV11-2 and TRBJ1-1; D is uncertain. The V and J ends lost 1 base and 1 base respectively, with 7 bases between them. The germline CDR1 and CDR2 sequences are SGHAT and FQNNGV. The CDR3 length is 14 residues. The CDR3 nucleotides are TGTGCCAGCAGCTTAGCCATTTCGAACACTGAAGCTTTCTTT. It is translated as CASSLAISNTEAFF.

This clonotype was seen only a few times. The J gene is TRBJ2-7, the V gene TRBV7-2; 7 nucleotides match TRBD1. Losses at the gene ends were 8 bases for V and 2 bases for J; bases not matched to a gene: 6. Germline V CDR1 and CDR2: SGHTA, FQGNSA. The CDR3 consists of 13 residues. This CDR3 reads CASGYRGTYEQYF. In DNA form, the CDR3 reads TGTGCCAGCGGCTACAGGGGCACCTACGAGCAGTACTTC.

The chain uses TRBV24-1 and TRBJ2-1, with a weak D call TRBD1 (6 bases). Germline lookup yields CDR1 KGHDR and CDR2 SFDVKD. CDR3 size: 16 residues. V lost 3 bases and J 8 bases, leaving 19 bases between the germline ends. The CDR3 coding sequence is TGTGCCACCAGTGATGCAGGCCCTCAGGGGTTCGATGAGCAGTTCTTC. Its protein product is CATSDAGPQGFDEQFF.

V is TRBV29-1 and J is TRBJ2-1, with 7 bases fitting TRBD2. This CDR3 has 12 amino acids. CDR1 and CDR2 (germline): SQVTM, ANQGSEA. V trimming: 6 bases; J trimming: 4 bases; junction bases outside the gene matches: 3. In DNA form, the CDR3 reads TGCAGCGTCCTGCGGGGGTACAATGAGCAGTTCTTC. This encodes CSVLRGYNEQFF.

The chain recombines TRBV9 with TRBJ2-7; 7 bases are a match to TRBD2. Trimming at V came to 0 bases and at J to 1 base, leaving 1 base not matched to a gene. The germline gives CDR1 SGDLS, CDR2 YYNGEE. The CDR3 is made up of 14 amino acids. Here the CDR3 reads CASSVGEGSYEQYF. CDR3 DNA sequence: TGTGCCAGCAGCGTAGGGGAGGGGTCCTACGAGCAGTACTTC.

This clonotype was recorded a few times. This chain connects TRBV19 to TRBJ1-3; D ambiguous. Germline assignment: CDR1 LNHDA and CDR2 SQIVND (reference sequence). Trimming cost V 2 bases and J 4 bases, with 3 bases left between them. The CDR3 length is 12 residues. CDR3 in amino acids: CASSITGNTIYF. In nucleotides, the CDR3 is TGTGCCAGTAGTATAACCGGAAACACCATATATTTT. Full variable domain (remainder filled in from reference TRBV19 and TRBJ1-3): DGGITQSPKYLFRKEGQNVTLSCEQNLNHDAMYWYRQDPGQGLRLIYYSQIVNDFQKGDIAEGYSVSREKKESFPLTVTSAQKNPTAFYLCASSITGNTIYFGEGSWLTVV.

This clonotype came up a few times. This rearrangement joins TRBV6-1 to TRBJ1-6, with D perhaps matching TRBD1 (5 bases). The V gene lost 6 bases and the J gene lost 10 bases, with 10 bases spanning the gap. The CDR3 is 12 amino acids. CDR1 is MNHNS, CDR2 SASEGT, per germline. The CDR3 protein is CASRRDGSPLHF. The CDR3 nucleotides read TGTGCCAGCAGGAGGGACGGGTCACCCCTCCACTTT.

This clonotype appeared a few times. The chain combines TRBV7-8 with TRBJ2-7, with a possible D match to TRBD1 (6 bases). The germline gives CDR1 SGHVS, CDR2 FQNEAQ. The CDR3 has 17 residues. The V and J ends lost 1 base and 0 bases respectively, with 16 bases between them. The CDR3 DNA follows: TGTGCCAGCAGCTTAGGGGGTCTGATGGGGGCCTCCTACGAGCAGTACTTC. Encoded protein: CASSLGGLMGASYEQYF.

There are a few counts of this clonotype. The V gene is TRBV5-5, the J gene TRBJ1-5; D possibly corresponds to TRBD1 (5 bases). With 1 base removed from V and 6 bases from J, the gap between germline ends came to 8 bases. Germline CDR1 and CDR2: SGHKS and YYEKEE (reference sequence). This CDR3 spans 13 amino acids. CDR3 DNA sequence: TGTGCCAGCAGCTTGTACGGGACTCAGCCCCAGCATTTT. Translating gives CASSLYGTQPQHF.

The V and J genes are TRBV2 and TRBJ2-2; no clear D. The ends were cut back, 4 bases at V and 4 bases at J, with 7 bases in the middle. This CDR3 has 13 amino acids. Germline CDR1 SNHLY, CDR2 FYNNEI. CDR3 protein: CASSGQSTGELFF. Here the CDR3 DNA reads TGTGCCAGCAGTGGGCAGTCCACCGGGGAGCTGTTTTTT.

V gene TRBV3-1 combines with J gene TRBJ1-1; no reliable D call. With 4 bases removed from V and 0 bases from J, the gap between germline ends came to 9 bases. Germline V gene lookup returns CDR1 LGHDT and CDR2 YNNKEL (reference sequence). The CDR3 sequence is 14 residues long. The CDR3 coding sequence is TGTGCCAGCAGCCCTCTAACCATGAACACTGAAGCTTTCTTT. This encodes CASSPLTMNTEAFF.

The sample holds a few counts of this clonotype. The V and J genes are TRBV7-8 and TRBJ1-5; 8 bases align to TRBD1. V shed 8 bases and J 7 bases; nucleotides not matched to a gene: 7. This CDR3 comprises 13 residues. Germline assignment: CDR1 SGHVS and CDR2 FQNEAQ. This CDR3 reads CASGNRGDQPQHF. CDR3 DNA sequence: TGTGCCAGCGGAAACAGGGGGGACCAGCCCCAGCATTTT.

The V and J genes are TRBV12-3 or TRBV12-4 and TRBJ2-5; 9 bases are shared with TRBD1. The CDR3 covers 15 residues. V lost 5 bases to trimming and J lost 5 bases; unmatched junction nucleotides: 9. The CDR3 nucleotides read TGTGCCAGCAGTGCGACAGGGGGTAAGCAGGAGACCCAGTACTTC. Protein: CASSATGGKQETQYF.

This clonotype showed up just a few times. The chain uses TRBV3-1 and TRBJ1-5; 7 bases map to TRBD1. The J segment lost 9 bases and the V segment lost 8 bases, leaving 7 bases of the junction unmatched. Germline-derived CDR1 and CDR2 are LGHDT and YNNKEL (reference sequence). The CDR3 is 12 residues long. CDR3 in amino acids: CASGTAIAPQHF. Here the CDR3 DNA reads TGTGCCAGCGGGACAGCTATAGCGCCCCAGCATTTT.

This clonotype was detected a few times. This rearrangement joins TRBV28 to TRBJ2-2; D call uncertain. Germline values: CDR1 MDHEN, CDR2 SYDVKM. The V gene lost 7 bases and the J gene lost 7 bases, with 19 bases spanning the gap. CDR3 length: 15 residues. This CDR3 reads CASTLRGRADGELFF. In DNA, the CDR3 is TGTGCCAGCACCCTTCGTGGCCGGGCTGACGGGGAGCTGTTTTTT.